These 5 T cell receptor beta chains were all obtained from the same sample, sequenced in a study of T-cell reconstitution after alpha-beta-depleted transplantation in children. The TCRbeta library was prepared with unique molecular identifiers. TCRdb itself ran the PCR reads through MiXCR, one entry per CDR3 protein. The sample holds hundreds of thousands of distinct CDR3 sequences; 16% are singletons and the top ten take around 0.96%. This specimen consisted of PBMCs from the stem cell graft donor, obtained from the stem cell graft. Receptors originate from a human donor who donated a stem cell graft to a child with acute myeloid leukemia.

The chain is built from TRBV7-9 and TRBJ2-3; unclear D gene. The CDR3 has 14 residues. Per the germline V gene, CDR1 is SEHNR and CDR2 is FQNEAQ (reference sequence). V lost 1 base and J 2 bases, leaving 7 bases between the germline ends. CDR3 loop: CASSLEALTDTQYF. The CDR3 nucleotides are TGTGCCAGCAGCTTAGAGGCCCTCACAGATACGCAGTATTTT.

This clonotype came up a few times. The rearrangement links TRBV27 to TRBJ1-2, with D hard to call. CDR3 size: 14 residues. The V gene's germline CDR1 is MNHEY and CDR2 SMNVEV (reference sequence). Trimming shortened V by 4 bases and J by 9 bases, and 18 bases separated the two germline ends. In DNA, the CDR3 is TGTGCCAGCAGTTGGACTGGCCTTCCGGTGAGCTACACCTTC. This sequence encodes CASSWTGLPVSYTF.

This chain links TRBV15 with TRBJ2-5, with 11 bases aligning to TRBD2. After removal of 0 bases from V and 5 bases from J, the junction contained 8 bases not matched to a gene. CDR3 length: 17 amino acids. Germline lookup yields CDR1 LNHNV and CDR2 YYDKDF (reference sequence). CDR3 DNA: TGTGCCACCAGCAGAGACCATACTAGCGGGGGACGTGAGACCCAGTACTTC. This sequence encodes CATSRDHTSGGRETQYF.

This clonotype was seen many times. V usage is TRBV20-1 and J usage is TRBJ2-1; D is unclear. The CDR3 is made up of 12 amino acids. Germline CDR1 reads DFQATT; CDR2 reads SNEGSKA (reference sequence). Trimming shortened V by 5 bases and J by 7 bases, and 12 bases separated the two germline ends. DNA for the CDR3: TGCAGTGCTGCCTCCCCTATAAATGAGCAGTTCTTC. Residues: CSAASPINEQFF.

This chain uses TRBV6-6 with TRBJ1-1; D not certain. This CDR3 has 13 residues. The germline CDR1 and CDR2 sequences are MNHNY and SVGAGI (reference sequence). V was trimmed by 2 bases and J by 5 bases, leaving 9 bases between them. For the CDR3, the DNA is TGTGCCAGCAGTTACGTGGGAGGTACTGAAGCTTTCTTT. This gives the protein CASSYVGGTEAFF.